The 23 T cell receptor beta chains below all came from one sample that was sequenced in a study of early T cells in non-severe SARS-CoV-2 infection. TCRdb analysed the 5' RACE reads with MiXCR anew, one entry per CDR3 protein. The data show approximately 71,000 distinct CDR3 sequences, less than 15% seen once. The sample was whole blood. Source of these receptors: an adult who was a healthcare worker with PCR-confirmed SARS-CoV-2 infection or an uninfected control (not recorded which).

CDR3 in amino acids: CASMEHSQETQYF. As DNA, the CDR3 is TGTGCCAGCATGGAGCACAGCCAAGAGACCCAGTACTTC. The J gene is TRBJ2-5, the V gene TRBV5-4; D gene unclear. The CDR3 has 13 residues. Between the trimmed V and J ends, which lost 6 bases and 1 base, there was a span of 10 bases. From germline, CDR1 is SGHNT and CDR2 YYREEE (reference sequence).

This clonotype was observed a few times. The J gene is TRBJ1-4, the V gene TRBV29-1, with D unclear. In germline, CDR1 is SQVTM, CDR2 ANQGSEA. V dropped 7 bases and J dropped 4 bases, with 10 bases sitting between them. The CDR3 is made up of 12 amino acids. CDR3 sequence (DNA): TGCAGCGCAAGAGGAGTTAATGAAAAACTGTTTTTT. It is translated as CSARGVNEKLFF.

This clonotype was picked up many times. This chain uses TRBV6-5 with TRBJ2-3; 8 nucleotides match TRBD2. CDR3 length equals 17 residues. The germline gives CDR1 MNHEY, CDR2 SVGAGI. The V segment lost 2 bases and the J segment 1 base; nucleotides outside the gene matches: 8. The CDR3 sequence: CASSYKPGGAGTDTQYF. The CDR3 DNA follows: TGTGCCAGCAGTTACAAACCCGGGGGGGCTGGCACAGATACGCAGTATTTT.

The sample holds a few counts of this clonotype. The CDR3 loop is CASSPLGRSVSGGADEQYF. The CDR3 DNA reads TGTGCCAGCAGCCCACTGGGACGATCCGTCAGCGGGGGGGCGGACGAGCAGTACTTC. V is TRBV7-2 and J is TRBJ2-7; 10 bases agree with TRBD2. Germline V gene lookup returns CDR1 SGHTA and CDR2 FQGNSA. Trimming at V came to 5 bases and at J to 5 bases, leaving 21 bases not matched to a gene. There are 19 residues in the CDR3. The full variable domain, its missing parts supplied by reference TRBV7-2 and TRBJ2-7, is GAGVSQSPSNKVTEKGKDVELRCDPISGHTALYWYRQSLGQGLEFLIYFQGNSAPDKSGLPSDRFSAERTGGSVSTLTIQRTQQEDSAVYLCASSPLGRSVSGGADEQYFGPGTRLTVT.

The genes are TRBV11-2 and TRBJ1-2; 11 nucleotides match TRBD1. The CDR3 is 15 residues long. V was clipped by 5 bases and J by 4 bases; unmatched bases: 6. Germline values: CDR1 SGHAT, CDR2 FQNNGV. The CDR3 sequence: CASSLGQGAPYGYTF. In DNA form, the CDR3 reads TGTGCCAGCAGCCTAGGACAGGGGGCTCCCTATGGCTACACCTTC.

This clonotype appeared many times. The CDR3 region is CASSQETGQPQHF. CDR3 coding DNA: TGTGCCAGCAGCCAAGAAACAGGGCAGCCCCAGCATTTT. The chain employs TRBV3-1 and TRBJ1-5; D is possibly TRBD1 (6 bases). Trimming left V 0 bases short and J 7 bases short, with 7 bases between. This CDR3 is built from 13 residues. CDR1 is LGHDT and CDR2 is YNNKEL in the germline V gene (reference sequence).

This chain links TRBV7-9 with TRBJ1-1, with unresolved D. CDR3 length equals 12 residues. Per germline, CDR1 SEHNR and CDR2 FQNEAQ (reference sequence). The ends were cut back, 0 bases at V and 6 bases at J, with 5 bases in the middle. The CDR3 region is CASSLAAAEAFF. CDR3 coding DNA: TGTGCCAGCAGCTTAGCAGCAGCTGAAGCTTTCTTT.

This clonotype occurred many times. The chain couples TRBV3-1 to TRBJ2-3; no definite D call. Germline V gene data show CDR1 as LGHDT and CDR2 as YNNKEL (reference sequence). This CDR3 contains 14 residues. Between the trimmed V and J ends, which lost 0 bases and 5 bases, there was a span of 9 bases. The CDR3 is CASSQEAFIDTQYF. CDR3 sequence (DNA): TGTGCCAGCAGCCAAGAGGCCTTTATAGATACGCAGTATTTT.

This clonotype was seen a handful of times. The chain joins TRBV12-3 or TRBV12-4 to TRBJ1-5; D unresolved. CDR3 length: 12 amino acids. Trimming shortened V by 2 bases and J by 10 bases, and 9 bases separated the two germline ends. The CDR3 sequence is CASSLTGTPQHF. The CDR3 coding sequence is TGTGCCAGCAGTTTAACGGGAACTCCCCAGCATTTT.

The CDR3 is CASSLDRQYNSPLHF. CDR3 nucleotide sequence: TGTGCCAGCAGCTTAGATCGACAGTATAATTCACCCCTCCACTTT. The V gene is TRBV7-2, the J gene TRBJ1-6; TRBD1 might be the D (5 bases). CDR1 SGHTA and CDR2 FQGNSA come from the germline V gene. V was shortened by 1 base and J by 4 bases, with 8 bases between the two germline ends. The CDR3 contains 15 residues.

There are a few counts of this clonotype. The CDR3 bases are TGCGCCAGCAGCTTGGAGCGGGGCTACGAGCAGTACTTC. Translation gives CASSLERGYEQYF. The J gene is TRBJ2-7, the V gene TRBV5-1; TRBD2 agrees at 7 bases. The CDR3 loop spans 13 amino acids. After removal of 0 bases from V and 3 bases from J, the junction contained 0 bases not matched to a gene. Germline assignment: CDR1 SGHRS and CDR2 YFSETQ.

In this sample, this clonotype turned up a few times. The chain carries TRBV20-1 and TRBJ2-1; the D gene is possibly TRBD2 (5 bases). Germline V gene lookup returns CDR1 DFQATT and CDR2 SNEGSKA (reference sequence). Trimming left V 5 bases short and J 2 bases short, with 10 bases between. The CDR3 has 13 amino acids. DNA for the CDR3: TGCAGTGCTCGCGGGCGGCCCTACAATGAGCAGTTCTTC. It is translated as CSARGRPYNEQFF.

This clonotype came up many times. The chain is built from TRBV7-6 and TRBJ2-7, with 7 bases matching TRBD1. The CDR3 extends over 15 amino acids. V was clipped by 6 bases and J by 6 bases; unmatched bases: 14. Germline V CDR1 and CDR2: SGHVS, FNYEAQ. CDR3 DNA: TGTGCCAGCAGTTTCGGCACCACAGGGGTAGGCGAGCAGTACTTC. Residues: CASSFGTTGVGEQYF.

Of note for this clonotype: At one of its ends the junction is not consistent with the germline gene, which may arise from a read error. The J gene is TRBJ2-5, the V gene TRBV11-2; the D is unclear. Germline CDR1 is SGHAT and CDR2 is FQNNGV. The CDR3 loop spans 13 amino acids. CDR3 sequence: CASSSMDGEAQYF. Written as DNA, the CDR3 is TGTGCCAGCAGCTCGATGGACGGAGAGGCCCAGTACTTC.

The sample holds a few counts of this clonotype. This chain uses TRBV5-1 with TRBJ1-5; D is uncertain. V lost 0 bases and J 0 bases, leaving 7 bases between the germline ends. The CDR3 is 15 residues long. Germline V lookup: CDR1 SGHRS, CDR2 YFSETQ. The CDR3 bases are TGCGCCAGCAGCTTGGACAGCCCTAGCAATCAGCCCCAGCATTTT. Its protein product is CASSLDSPSNQPQHF.

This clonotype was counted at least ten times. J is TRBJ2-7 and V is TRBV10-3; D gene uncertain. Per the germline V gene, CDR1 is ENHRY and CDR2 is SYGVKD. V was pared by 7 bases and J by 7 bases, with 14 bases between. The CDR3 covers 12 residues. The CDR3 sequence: CAIKGSSWEQYF. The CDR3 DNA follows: TGTGCCATCAAGGGCAGTTCTTGGGAGCAGTACTTC.

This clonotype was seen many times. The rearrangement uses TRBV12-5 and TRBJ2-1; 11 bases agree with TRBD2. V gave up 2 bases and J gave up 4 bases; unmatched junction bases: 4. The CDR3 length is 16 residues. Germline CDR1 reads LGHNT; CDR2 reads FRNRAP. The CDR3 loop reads CASGLITSGGYNEQFF. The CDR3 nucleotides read TGTGCTAGTGGTTTGATCACTAGCGGGGGTTACAATGAGCAGTTCTTC.

DNA of the CDR3: TGCGCCAGCGCGAGGCGAGATAGCACGACAGATACGCAGTATTTT. Amino acid sequence: CASARRDSTTDTQYF. The chain combines TRBV5-1 with TRBJ2-3; D ambiguous. CDR3 length: 15 residues. Trimming pared 7 bases from V and 3 bases from J, leaving 18 bases between. The germline V gene has CDR1 SGHRS and CDR2 YFSETQ.

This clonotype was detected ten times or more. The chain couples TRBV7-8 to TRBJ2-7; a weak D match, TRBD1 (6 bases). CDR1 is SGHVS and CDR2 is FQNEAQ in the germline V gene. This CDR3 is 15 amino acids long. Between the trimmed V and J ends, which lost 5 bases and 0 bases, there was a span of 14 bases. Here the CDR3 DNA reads TGTGCCAGCAGCCCGTACCAGGGGCCCTCCTACGAGCAGTACTTC. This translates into CASSPYQGPSYEQYF.

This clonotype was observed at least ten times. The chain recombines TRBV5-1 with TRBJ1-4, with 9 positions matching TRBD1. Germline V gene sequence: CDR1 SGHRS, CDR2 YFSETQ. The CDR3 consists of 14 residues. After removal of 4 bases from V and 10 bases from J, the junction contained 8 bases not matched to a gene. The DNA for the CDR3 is TGCGCCAGCAGCAAGGGACAGGGAGGCGGAAAACTGTTTTTT. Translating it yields CASSKGQGGGKLFF. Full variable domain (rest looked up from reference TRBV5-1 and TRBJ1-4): KAGVTQTPRYLIKTRGQQVTLSCSPISGHRSVSWYQQTPGQGLQFLFEYFSETQRNKGNFPGRFSGRQFSNSRSEMNVSTLELGDSALYLCASSKGQGGGKLFFGSGTQLSVL.

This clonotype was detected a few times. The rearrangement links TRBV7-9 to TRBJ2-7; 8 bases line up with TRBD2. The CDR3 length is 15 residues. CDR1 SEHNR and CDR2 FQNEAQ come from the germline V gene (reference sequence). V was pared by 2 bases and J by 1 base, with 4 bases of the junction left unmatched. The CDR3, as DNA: TGTGCCAGCAGCTTACTAGCGGGCGTATCCTACGAGCAGTACTTC. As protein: CASSLLAGVSYEQYF.

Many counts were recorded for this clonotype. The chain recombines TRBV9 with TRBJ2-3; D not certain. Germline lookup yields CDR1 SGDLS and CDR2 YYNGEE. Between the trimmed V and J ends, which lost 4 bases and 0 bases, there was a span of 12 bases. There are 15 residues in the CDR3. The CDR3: CASSSDTTSTDTQYF. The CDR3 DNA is TGTGCCAGCAGCTCCGACACTACTAGCACAGATACGCAGTATTTT. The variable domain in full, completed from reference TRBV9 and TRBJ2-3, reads DSGVTQTPKHLITATGQRVTLRCSPRSGDLSVYWYQQSLDQGLQFLIQYYNGEERAKGNILERFSAQQFPDLHSELNLSSLELGDSALYFCASSSDTTSTDTQYFGPGTRLTVL.

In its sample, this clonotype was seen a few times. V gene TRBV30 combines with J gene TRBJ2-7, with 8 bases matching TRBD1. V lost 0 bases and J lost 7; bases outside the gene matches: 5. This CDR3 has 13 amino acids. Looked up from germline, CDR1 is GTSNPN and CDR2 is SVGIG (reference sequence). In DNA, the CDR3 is TGTGCCTGGAGTGTACAGGGGGTCACTGAGCAGTACTTC. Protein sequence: CAWSVQGVTEQYF.